This entry describes one T cell receptor beta chain. Under the authors' procedure: Counts of nucleated cells, estimated from reference gene primer amplification, were obtained. Sequencing used immunoSEQ multiplex PCR; TCRdb keeps in-frame clones, though not all of them. V and J calls and clone size are as listed in that table; D and trimming were resolved from the DNA. This sample has about 380,000 clones, with roughly 85% found just once. This specimen belongs to a study of blood T cell repertoires in COVID-19. Study information: COVID-19 samples from acute and convalescent phases originated in the United States, Italy and Spain. Sources were T cells, B-cell-depleted T cells, or PBMCs; the material itself was cDNA or gDNA.

Per germline, CDR1 LNHDA and CDR2 SQIVND (reference sequence). Trimming cost V 5 bases and J 0 bases; bases outside gene matches: 6. This CDR3 comprises 17 residues. The rearrangement links TRBV19 to TRBJ1-6; 8 bases align to TRBD1. Sequenced: peripheral blood. The sequence derives from a woman aged 18-29 years with acute or convalescent COVID-19. CDR3 loop: CASSARQGSSYNSPLHF. CDR3 DNA sequence: TGTGCCAGTAGTGCCCGACAGGGGAGCTCCTATAATTCACCCCTCCACTTT.